Below, 10 T cell receptor beta chains from the same sample are listed, as sequenced in a study of blood T cells in healthy people across ages. Alongside a J-beta primer mix, a sample-barcoded 5' primer served in a second PCR lasting roughly 7 to 12 cycles. TCRdb analysed the 5' RACE reads with MiXCR anew, one entry per CDR3 protein. The data contain 600,000 or so distinct CDR3 sequences, about 30% of them singletons. The sample taken for sequencing was blood. The source is a woman older than 75 in good health.

Turning to this clonotype: A much larger clone is a single base away; this may be a read error. The genes are TRBV4-1 and TRBJ2-1; 14 bases are a match to TRBD2. The CDR3 has 15 residues. Germline values: CDR1 MGHRA, CDR2 YSYEKL. CDR3 nucleotide sequence: TGCGCCAGCAGCCTCCGACTAGCGGGGGGGCCTGAGCAGCTCTTC. Translating gives CASSLRLAGGPEQLF.

At least ten counts were recorded for this clonotype. This sequence joins TRBV10-3 and TRBJ1-6; D is uncertain. CDR3 length: 14 amino acids. Looked up from germline, CDR1 is ENHRY and CDR2 is SYGVKD. Trimming shortened V by 4 bases and J by 7 bases, and 11 bases separated the two germline ends. The CDR3 is CAISVKAINSPLHF. For the CDR3, the DNA is TGTGCCATCAGTGTTAAGGCGATAAATTCACCCCTCCACTTT.

Worth noting for this clonotype: Being one base from a much bigger clone, this may be a read error. V gene TRBV3-1 combines with J gene TRBJ2-1, with a possible D match to TRBD1 (6 bases). The J call may be in error: the DNA end matches TRBJ2-7 better. This CDR3 has 14 amino acids. Germline V CDR1 and CDR2: LGHDT, YNNKEL (reference sequence). CDR3 DNA: TGTGCCATCCTCAGCCGGGACACCTTCAATGAGCAGTACTTC. Amino acid sequence: CAILSRDTFNEQYF.

The chain uses TRBV5-5 and TRBJ1-1; D possibly corresponds to TRBD1 (6 bases). V was clipped by 4 bases and J by 4 bases, with 17 bases between them. The germline V gene encodes CDR1 SGHKS and CDR2 YYEKEE (reference sequence). CDR3 length: 15 amino acids. The CDR3 here is CASSLRGGSTTEAFF. CDR3 DNA sequence: TGTGCCAGCAGCCTCCGAGGGGGGTCGACCACTGAAGCTTTCTTT.

This clonotype has ten or more counts. A read error is possible here, since a much larger clone lies one base away. This sequence joins TRBV6-2 or TRBV6-3 and TRBJ2-5; tentatively, D is TRBD2 (6 bases). The CDR3 loop spans 15 amino acids. Germline V lookup: CDR1 MNHEY, CDR2 SVGEGT. Trimming cost V 2 bases and J 11 bases, with 21 bases left between them. The CDR3, as DNA: TGTGCCAGCAGTTACAACAGCGGGCGATACAATGAGCAGTACTTC. It translates to CASSYNSGRYNEQYF.

This clonotype has more than one count but fewer than ten. The chain recombines TRBV20-1 with TRBJ1-5; D not certain. The CDR3 runs 16 residues. Trimming removed 2 bases at V and 1 base at J, with 15 bases between. Germline values: CDR1 DFQATT, CDR2 SNEGSKA (reference sequence). The CDR3 DNA follows: TGCAGTGCTAGACCCTATTTGTCCATGAGCAATCAGCCCCAGCATTTT. It translates to CSARPYLSMSNQPQHF.

CDR3 bases: TGTGCCAGCAGCGCCCCGGGACTAGCGGGGGGTCTTGGGGACTCCTACAATGAGCAGTTCTTC. It specifies CASSAPGLAGGLGDSYNEQFF. The chain carries TRBV11-2 and TRBJ2-1, with 15 bases aligning to TRBD2. Germline lookup yields CDR1 SGHAT and CDR2 FQNNGV. The V segment lost 5 bases and the J segment 0 bases; nucleotides outside the gene matches: 14. The CDR3 runs to 21 residues.

Regarding this clonotype: One end of the junction varies from germline; a read error may be responsible. This chain links TRBV15 with TRBJ2-1; possible D gene TRBD2, 6 bases. The CDR3 extends over 14 amino acids. Germline assignment: CDR1 LNHNV and CDR2 YYDKDF (reference sequence). CDR3 coding DNA: TGTGCCACTGGGGCGGGGAGCTCCTACAATGGGCAGTTCTTC. Protein product: CATGAGSSYNGQFF. The full variable domain, its missing parts supplied by reference TRBV15 and TRBJ2-1, is DAMVIQNPRYQVTQFGKPVTLSCSQTLNHNVMYWYQQKSSQAPKLLFHYYDKDFNNEADTPDNFQSRRPNTSFCFLDIRSPGLGDTAMYLCATGAGSSYNGQFFGPGTRLTVL.

V usage is TRBV9 and J usage is TRBJ2-3; no clear D gene. CDR3 length: 15 amino acids. Germline assignment: CDR1 SGDLS and CDR2 YYNGEE. The V end was cut by 3 bases, the J end by 0 bases, with 11 bases between. CDR3 residues: CASSEADFSTDTQYF. CDR3 nucleotides: TGTGCCAGCAGCGAGGCAGACTTTAGCACAGATACGCAGTATTTT.

For this clonotype: The junction and the germline gene differ at one end; a read error may be behind it. This sequence joins TRBV4-3 and TRBJ2-6, with 8 bases that match TRBD2. CDR1 is LGHNA, CDR2 YSLEER, per germline. The CDR3 runs 18 residues. CDR3 amino acids: CASNQEGPGRAGANVLTF. The DNA for the CDR3 is TGCGCCAGCAACCAAGAGGGCCCCGGGAGGGCTGGGGCTAACGTCCTGACTTTC.